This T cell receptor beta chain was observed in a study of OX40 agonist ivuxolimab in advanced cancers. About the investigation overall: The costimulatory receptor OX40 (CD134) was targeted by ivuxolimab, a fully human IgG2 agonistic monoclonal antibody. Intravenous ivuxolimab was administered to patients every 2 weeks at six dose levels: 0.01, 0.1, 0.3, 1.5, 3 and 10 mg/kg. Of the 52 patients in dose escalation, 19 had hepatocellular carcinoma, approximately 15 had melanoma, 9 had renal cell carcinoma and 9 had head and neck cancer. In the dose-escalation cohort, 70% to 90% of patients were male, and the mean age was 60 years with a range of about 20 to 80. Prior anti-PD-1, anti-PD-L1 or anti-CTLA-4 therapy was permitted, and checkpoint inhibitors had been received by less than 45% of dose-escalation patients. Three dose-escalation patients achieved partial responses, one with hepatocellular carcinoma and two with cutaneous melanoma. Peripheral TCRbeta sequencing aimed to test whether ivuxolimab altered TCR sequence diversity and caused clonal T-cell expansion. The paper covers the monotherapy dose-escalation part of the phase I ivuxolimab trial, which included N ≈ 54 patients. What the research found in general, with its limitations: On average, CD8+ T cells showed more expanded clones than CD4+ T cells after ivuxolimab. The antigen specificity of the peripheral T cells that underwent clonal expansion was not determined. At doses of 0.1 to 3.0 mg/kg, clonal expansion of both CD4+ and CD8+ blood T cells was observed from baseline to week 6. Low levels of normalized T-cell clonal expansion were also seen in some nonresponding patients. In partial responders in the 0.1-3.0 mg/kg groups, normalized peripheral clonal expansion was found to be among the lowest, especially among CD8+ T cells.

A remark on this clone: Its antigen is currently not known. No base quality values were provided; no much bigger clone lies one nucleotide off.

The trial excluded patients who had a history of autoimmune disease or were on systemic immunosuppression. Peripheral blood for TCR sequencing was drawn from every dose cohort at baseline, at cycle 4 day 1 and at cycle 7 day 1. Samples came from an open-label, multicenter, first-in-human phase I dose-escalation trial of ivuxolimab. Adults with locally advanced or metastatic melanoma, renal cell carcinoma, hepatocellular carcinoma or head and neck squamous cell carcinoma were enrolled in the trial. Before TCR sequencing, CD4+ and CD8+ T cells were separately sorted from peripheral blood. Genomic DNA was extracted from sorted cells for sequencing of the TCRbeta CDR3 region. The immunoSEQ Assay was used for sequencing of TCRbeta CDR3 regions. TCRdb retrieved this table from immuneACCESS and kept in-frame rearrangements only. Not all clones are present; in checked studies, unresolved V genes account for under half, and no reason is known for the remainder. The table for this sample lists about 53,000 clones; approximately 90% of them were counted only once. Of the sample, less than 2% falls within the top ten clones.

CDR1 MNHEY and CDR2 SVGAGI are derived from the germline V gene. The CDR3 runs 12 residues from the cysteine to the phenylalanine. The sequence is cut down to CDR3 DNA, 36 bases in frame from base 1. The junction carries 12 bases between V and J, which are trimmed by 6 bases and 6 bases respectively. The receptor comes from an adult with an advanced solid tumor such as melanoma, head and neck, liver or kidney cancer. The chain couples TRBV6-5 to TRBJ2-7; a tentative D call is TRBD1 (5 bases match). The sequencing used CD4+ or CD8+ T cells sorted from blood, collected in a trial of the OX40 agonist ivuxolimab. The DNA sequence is TGTGCCAGCAGCACAGGCCGAGGCGAGCAGTACTTC. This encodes CASSTGRGEQYF.